The source of this T cell receptor beta chain is a study of shared clonotypes between healthy human individuals (dated by TCRdb to the early 2020s). Notes on the research overall: A couple of women and a few men aged 18 to 49 years were included in the cohort. Leukapheresis yielded between about 0.85 and 10 billion PBMCs per donor. For each donor, three plates each were used for CD4 naive and CD4 memory, two plates were used for CD8 naive, and one plate was used for CD8 memory. To increase sequencing depth and limit assay-specific biases, different laboratories used diverse techniques to prepare libraries and sequence TCR repertoires. Blood TCR repertoires of five healthy adults were deeply sequenced to estimate repertoire size and the extent of clonotype sharing between individuals. The study at large found these results: Because the study included only a small number of donors, the genetic and exposure-history diversity represented was limited. Larger estimated clonotype richness was generally found for naive subsets than for memory subsets. Rarefaction of sorted-subset datasets indicated incomplete sequencing despite the large sequencing depth. Pairwise subsampling led to the expectation that sequencing depth would affect the degree of clonotype sharing among donors. About 5% of naive CD4, 3.5% of naive CD8, 2% to 2.5% of memory CD4, and over 0.35% of memory CD8 clonotypes were shared across a handful of donors. Higher generation probabilities were observed for clonotypes shared by all four sorted-subset donors than for non-shared clonotypes. Only blood was sampled, and tissue TCR repertoires likely differ from those in blood.

Healthy HIV-negative adults with no recently reported acute infections or vaccinations were included as donors. All donors were Caucasian adults living in Nashville, Tennessee, USA. CD4+ T cells were enriched through magnetic negative selection, after which naive cells were positively selected on CD45RA and the remaining negative fraction served as the memory subset. Blood was collected by leukapheresis, and PBMCs were isolated by Ficoll-Histopaque density gradient centrifugation and then cryopreserved in liquid nitrogen vapor phase. Analytical flow cytometry was used to check the purity and quantity of each magnetically sorted T cell population. From each sorted fraction, genomic DNA was isolated and quantified by UV absorbance on a Nanodrop 2000c. This clone was observed a single time. Its antigen remains undetermined. Within one base of it there is no much larger clone, and no base qualities were kept.

Using the deep immunoSEQ assay, multiplex PCR amplified TCR CDR3 regions from genomic DNA. For each cell subset, the extracted genomic DNA was distributed evenly across all wells of several immunoSEQ 96-well plates, and each plate served as one replicate. For sorted subsets, roughly 200 ng of genomic DNA, equivalent to roughly 30,000 T cell genomes, went into each replicate PCR. Purified libraries were measured with a Qubit 3.0 fluorometer, size-checked on a Bioanalyzer 2100, and measured again with the KAPA Library Quantification kit. Each immunoSEQ 96-well plate was sequenced on its own single-read 150-cycle Illumina NextSeq 550 flow cell. Per the original workflow: Because only junctional sequences without quality scores were contained in the immunoSEQ output, filtering matching that applied to full-length reads could not be performed. Sequences were annotated with PyIR, a Python wrapper for IgBLAST v1.9, and V/J genes and CDR3 were assigned using IMGT germline references. Any read was removed if the V/J assignment was weak (E-value above 1e-6), the CDR3 was missing, or the read contained stop codons, out-of-frame junctions, or ambiguous translated residues. V3J clonotypes were defined as sequences sharing the same inferred V gene, J gene, and CDR3 amino acid sequence. Percentage overlap between repertoires was calculated by dividing the number of shared unique clonotypes by the size of the smaller repertoire. RTK rarefaction, the Chao1 estimator, and Recon v2.1 estimates of unobserved clonotypes were used to assess repertoire richness. Generation probabilities for all TCRbeta clonotypes obtained by the gDNA method from a handful of donors were computed using OLGA. TCRdb limited this immuneACCESS table to in-frame rearrangements with V and J called. A share of clones is missing; checked studies link under half to unresolved V genes, and the rest is unexplained. The V and J calls and clone size come from that table; D and trimming were worked out from the DNA. For this sample the table gives 2,500,000 or so clones, of which approximately 93% were detected only once. The ten largest clones take up 0.35% to 0.45% of the sample.

Reading the germline V gene (reference sequence) gives CDR1 SGHNT and CDR2 YYREEE. Relative to germline, V is 4 bases shorter and J is 4 bases shorter, with 12 bases between their ends. Including the terminal cysteine and phenylalanine, the CDR3 comprises 13 residues. The CDR3 DNA has 39 bases and is translated from base 1. The origin of this receptor is a man aged 18 to 30 in good health. Some clones in this sample may be carry-over from other donors' samples. Sample: naive CD4+ T cells from PBMCs. This specimen's cell subset or site label, per the study, means: CD45RA+ positively selected. This sequence uses TRBV5-4 and TRBJ2-7, with the D gene uncertain. DNA sequence: TGTGCCAGCAGCGCCTCGCGCAGATACGAGCAGTACTTC. Its translation reads: CASSASRRYEQYF.